This T cell receptor (beta chain) came from a study of T-cell reconstitution after alpha-beta-depleted transplantation in children. This clonotype occurred many times. Its target is unknown. During its preparation, the TCRbeta library received unique molecular identifiers. From the PCR reads, TCRdb called clonotypes with MiXCR, one entry per CDR3 protein. The sample holds around 600,000 distinct CDR3 sequences, roughly 23% seen once. Findings of the study overall: Some patients' high day-60 TCRbeta diversity was attributed to recipient cells surviving conditioning. Newly produced T cells mostly provided counts and TCRbeta diversity after one year, as hyperexpanded clones declined. The study reportedly traced alpha-beta T cells about two months after transplant to several hundred expanded graft clones.

This CDR3 has 11 residues. The V gene lost 2 bases and the J gene lost 6 bases, with 5 bases spanning the gap. The V gene's germline CDR1 is SQVTM and CDR2 ANQGSEA. The clonotype was recovered from a boy in the first two years of life who had a stem cell transplant for acute myeloid leukemia, so the T cells may come from the graft donor. This sequence joins TRBV29-1 and TRBJ2-4; no reliable D call. The sequences come from PBMCs, mostly from graft donor cells, collected 360 days after TCRalphabeta/CD19-depleted stem cell transplant. CDR3 residues: CSVEWGNIQYF. Here the CDR3 DNA reads TGCAGCGTTGAATGGGGAAACATTCAGTACTTC.